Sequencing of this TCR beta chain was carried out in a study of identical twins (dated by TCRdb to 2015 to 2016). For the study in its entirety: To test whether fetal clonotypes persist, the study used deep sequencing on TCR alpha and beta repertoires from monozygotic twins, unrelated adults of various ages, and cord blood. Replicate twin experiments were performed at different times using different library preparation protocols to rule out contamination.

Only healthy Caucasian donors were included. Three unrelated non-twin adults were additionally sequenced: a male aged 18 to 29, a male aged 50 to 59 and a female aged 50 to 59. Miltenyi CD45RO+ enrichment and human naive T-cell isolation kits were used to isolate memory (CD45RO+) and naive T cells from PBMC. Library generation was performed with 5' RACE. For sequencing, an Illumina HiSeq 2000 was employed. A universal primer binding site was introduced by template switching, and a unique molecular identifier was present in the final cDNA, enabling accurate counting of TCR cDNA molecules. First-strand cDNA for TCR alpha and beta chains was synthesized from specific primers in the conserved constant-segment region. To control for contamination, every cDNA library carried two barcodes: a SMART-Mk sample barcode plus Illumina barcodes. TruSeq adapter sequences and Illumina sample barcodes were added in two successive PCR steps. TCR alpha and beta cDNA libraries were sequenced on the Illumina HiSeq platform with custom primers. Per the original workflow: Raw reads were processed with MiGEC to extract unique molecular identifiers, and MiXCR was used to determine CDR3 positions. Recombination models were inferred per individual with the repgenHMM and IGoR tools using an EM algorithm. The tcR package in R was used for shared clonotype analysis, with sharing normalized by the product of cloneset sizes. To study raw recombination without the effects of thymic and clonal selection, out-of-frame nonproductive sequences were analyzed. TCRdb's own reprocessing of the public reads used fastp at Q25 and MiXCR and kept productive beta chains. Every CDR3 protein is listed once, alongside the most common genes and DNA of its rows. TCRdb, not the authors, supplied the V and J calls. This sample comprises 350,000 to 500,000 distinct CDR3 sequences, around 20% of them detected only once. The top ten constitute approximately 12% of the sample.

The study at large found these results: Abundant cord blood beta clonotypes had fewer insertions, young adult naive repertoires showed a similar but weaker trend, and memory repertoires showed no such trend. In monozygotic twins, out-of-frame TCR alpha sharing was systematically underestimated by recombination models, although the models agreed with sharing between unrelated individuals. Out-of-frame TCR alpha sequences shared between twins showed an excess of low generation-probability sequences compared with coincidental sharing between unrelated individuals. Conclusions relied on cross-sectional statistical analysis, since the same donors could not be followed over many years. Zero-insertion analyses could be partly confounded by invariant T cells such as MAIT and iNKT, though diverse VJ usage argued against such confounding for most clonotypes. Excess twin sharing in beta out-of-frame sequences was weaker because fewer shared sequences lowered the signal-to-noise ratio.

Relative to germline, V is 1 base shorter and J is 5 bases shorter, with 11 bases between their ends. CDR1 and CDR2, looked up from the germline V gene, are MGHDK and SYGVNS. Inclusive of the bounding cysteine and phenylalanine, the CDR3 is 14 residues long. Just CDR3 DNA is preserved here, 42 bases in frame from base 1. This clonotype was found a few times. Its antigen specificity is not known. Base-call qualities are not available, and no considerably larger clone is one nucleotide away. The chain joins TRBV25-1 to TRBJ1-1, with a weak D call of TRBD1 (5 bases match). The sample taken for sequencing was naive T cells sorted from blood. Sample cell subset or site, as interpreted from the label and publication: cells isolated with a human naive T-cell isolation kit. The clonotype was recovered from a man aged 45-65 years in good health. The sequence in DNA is TGTGCCAGCAGTGAATGGGGGGTAGGGACTGAAGCTTTCTTT. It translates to CASSEWGVGTEAFF.